These 10 T cell receptor beta chains were all obtained from the same sample, sequenced in a study of blood T cell repertoires in COVID-19 (TCRdb year 2020). Library generation was performed with the immunoSEQ multiplex PCR assay. The table comes from immuneACCESS by way of TCRdb, which keeps in-frame sequences with V and J called. Part of the clones is missing from these tables; in studies checked, under half for an unresolved V gene and the rest for unknown reasons. Present in this sample are approximately 190,000 clones, around 84% of which were seen just once. The top ten clones comprise less than 20% of the sample. Sequenced sample: peripheral blood. The receptors derive from a human donor in a cohort sampled during active COVID-19.

The rearrangement uses TRBV3-1 (or the pseudogene TRBV3-2) and TRBJ1-4; D gene uncertain. This CDR3 has 15 amino acids. Trimming took 4 bases from V and 1 from J, leaving 10 bases between them. The germline CDR1 and CDR2 sequences are LGHDT and YNNKEL (reference sequence). For the CDR3, the DNA is TGTGCCAGCAGCCCTTTGGAGGGAACTAATGAAAAACTGTTTTTT. Protein sequence: CASSPLEGTNEKLFF.

The genes are TRBV19 and TRBJ2-3; a possible D gene is TRBD1 (6 bases). V was clipped by 8 bases and J by 4 bases, with 19 bases between them. Germline values: CDR1 LNHDA, CDR2 SQIVND (reference sequence). The CDR3 extends over 15 amino acids. The CDR3 region is CASQKTGFDPDTQYF. The DNA of the CDR3 is TGTGCCAGTCAGAAAACAGGGTTCGATCCAGATACGCAGTATTTT.

This chain uses TRBV18 with TRBJ2-7, with TRBD2 matching 8 bases. Germline V gene lookup returns CDR1 KGHSH and CDR2 LQKENI. The CDR3 consists of 14 residues. V shed 3 bases, J shed 6 bases, and the junction held 7 bases outside the gene matches. The CDR3 protein is CASSPTSGSREQYF. CDR3 in DNA: TGTGCCAGCTCACCTACCAGCGGGAGTCGCGAGCAGTACTTC.

In this sample, this clone turned up a few times. The gene calls are TRBV29-1 and TRBJ2-1, with no clear D. V was cut by 3 bases and J by 3 bases, with 6 bases left in between. The CDR3 covers 12 residues. Per the germline V gene, CDR1 is SQVTM and CDR2 is ANQGSEA. CDR3 sequence: CSVEYNYNEQFF. In DNA form, the CDR3 reads TGCAGCGTTGAGTACAACTACAATGAGCAGTTCTTC.

The genes are TRBV24-1 and TRBJ2-6; D ambiguous. The V gene's germline CDR1 is KGHDR and CDR2 SFDVKD. The CDR3 spans 14 residues. V was clipped by 2 bases and J by 6 bases, with 7 bases between them. In DNA form, the CDR3 reads TGTGCCACCAGTGATTCCCCTTCGGCCAACGTCCTGACTTTC. As protein: CATSDSPSANVLTF.

The chain joins TRBV6-1 to TRBJ2-7, with 7 bases fitting TRBD1. The germline gives CDR1 MNHNS, CDR2 SASEGT. The CDR3 contains 15 residues. Trimming removed 1 base from V and 2 bases from J; junction bases left unmatched: 5. CDR3: CASSEGTGAPYEQYF. The CDR3 DNA follows: TGTGCCAGCAGTGAAGGTACAGGGGCTCCCTACGAGCAGTACTTC.

The chain combines TRBV7-8 with TRBJ1-1; TRBD1 might be the D (5 bases). Germline CDR1 reads SGHVS; CDR2 reads FQNEAQ. The ends were cut back, 6 bases at V and 5 bases at J, with 13 bases in the middle. This CDR3 region has 13 residues. CDR3 DNA sequence: TGTGCCAGCAGGGCGAGGGGAGGAACTGAAGCTTTCTTT. Translation: CASRARGGTEAFF.

The chain combines TRBV5-1 with TRBJ2-7; TRBD2 agrees at 11 bases. CDR1 is SGHRS, CDR2 YFSETQ, per germline. The trim removed 6 bases at V and 2 bases at J, leaving 1 base unmatched. CDR3 size: 13 residues. CDR3 sequence reads: CASKLAGAYEQYF. The CDR3 DNA reads TGCGCCAGCAAACTAGCGGGGGCCTACGAGCAGTACTTC.

The chain links TRBV19 to TRBJ2-1, with 7 bases fitting TRBD2. V gave up 6 bases and J gave up 0 bases; unmatched junction bases: 2. The CDR3 totals 14 residues. Looked up from germline, CDR1 is LNHDA and CDR2 is SQIVND (reference sequence). The CDR3 sequence is CASSWGGSYNEQFF. In DNA, the CDR3 is TGTGCCAGTAGCTGGGGGGGCTCCTACAATGAGCAGTTCTTC.

The chain employs TRBV18 and TRBJ1-2; no firm D call. V was pared by 0 bases and J by 0 bases, with 5 bases between. CDR1 and CDR2 (germline): KGHSH, LQKENI. The CDR3 is 14 residues long. This chain's CDR3 is CASSPPASNYGYTF. For the CDR3, the DNA is TGTGCCAGCTCACCACCAGCCTCTAACTATGGCTACACCTTC.